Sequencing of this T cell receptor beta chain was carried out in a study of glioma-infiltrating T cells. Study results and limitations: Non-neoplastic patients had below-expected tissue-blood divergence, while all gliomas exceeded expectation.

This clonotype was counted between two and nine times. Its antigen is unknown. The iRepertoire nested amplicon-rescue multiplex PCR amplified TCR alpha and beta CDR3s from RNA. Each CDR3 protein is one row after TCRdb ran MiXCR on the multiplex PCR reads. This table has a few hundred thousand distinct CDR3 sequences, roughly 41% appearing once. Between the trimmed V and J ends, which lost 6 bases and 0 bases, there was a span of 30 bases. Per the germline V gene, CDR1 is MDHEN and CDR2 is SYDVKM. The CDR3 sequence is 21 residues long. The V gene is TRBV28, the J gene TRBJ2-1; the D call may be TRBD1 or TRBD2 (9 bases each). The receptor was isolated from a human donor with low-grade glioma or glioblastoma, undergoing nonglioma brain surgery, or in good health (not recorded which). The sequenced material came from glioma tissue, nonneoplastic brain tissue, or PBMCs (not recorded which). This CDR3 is CASSPGTGSWLAGRSYNEQFF. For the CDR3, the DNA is TGTGCCAGCAGCCCCGGGACAGGGTCTTGGCTAGCGGGGCGCTCCTACAATGAGCAGTTCTTC.